This T cell receptor (beta chain) was recorded in a study of OX40 agonist ivuxolimab in advanced cancers. Study context: Partial responses were achieved by three patients, of whom one had hepatocellular carcinoma and two had cutaneous melanoma.

The study, taken as a whole, reports: Researchers did not determine the expanded peripheral T cells' antigen specificity.

Sampling times: baseline, cycle 4 day 1, cycle 7 day 1. Measured with immunoSEQ multiplex PCR; TCRdb has only the in-frame clones, and not every one. The sample has roughly 40,000 clones; over 80% are singletons. Concerning this clone: Its antigen is undetermined.

Sequencing was performed on CD4+ or CD8+ T cells sorted from blood, taken in a trial of the OX40 agonist ivuxolimab. The TCR sequence derives from an adult with an advanced solid tumor such as melanoma, head and neck, liver or kidney cancer.

CDR3 amino acids: CASSPPNREGQPQHF. DNA for the CDR3: TGTGCCAGCTCACCACCGAACAGGGAAGGACAGCCCCAGCATTTT. This sequence joins TRBV18 and TRBJ1-5; maybe TRBD1 (6 bases). Germline CDR1 is KGHSH and CDR2 is LQKENI. This CDR3 comprises 15 residues. V was pared by 0 bases and J by 7 bases, with 13 bases between.